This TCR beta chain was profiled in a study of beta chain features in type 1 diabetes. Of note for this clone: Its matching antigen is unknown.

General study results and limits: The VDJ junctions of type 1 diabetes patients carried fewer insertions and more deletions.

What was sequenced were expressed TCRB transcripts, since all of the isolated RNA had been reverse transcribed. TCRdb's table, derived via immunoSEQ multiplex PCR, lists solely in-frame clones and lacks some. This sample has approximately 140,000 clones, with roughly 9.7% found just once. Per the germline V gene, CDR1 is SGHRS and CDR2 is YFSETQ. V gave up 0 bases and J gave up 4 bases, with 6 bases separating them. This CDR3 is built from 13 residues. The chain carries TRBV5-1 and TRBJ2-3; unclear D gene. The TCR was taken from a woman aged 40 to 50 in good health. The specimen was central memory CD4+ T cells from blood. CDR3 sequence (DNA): TGCGCCAGCAGCTTGGCAGTTTCAGATACGCAGTATTTT. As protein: CASSLAVSDTQYF.